This TCR beta chain was sequenced in a study of blood T cell repertoires in COVID-19. Study context: Samples of COVID-19 (acute and convalescent) were obtained from the United States, Italy and Spain.

Participant age was roughly 18 to 90 years, and participants resided in around 24 US areas. Cohorts were determined from participant-reported clinical history. Per the authors' pipeline: Reference gene primer amplification in the assay estimated nucleated cell counts. The method was immunoSEQ multiplex PCR; TCRdb's version includes in-frame clones alone and lacks a portion of them. The V and J calls and clone size are taken from that table; D and trimming were inferred from the DNA. The sample holds about 220,000 clones, about 91% seen once. Germline V lookup: CDR1 MNHNS, CDR2 SASEGT. V lost 0 bases, J lost 0 bases, and 15 bases lay in between. The CDR3 is made up of 18 amino acids.

The rearrangement joins TRBV6-1 to TRBJ1-5; D ambiguous. This TCR was sampled from a woman in her twenties or thirties with acute COVID-19. The material sequenced was PBMCs or T cells enriched from blood (not recorded which). The CDR3 bases are TGTGCCAGCAGTGAAGCCTCGGAGGGTGCTTATAGCAATCAGCCCCAGCATTTT. It yields the protein CASSEASEGAYSNQPQHF.